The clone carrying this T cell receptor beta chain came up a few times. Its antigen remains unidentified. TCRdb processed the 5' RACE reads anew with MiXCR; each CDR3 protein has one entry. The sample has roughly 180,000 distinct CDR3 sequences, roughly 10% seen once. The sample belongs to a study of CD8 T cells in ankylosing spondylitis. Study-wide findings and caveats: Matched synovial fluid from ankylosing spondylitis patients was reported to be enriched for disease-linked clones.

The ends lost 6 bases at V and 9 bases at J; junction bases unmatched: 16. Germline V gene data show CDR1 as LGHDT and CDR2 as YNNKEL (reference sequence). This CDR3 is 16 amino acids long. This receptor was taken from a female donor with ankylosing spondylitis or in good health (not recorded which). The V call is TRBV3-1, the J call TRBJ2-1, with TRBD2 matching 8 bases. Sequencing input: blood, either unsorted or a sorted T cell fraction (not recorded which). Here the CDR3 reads CASSPGSGRKMSEQFF. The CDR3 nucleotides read TGTGCCAGCAGTCCGGGAAGCGGGAGAAAAATGAGTGAGCAGTTCTTC.